Listed here are 5 T cell receptor beta chains from one sample, sequenced in a study of cytomegalovirus exposure and HLA in healthy donors. Researchers ran the PCR with 60 Vbeta and 13 Jbeta primers. Profiled with immunoSEQ multiplex PCR; TCRdb holds only in-frame clones, not every one. The profile covers more than 90,000 clones, with about four fifths appearing a single time and 22% taken by the ten largest. The sequenced sample consisted of PBMCs. These receptors came from a man aged 25 to 40 in good health and CMV-seropositive.

The sample holds one count of this clone. The chain has TRBV5-1 and TRBJ2-2, with 11 nucleotides matching TRBD2. Germline CDR1 SGHRS, CDR2 YFSETQ. J lost 5 bases, V lost 4 bases, and 1 base had no gene match. The CDR3 spans 14 residues. The CDR3 here is CASSASGGTGELFF. The CDR3 coding sequence is TGCGCCAGCAGCGCTAGCGGGGGGACCGGGGAGCTGTTTTTT.

The table lists this clone with a count of one. At one boundary the junction diverges from the germline segment, which might be a read error. The genes are TRBV7-9 and TRBJ2-6; D uncertain. Germline V lookup: CDR1 SEHNR, CDR2 FQNEAQ (reference sequence). The CDR3 is made up of 13 amino acids. Written as DNA, the CDR3 is TGTTCCAGTCAGGATTCTGGGGCCAACGTCCTGACTTTC. Protein sequence: CSSQDSGANVLTF.

The genes are TRBV19 and TRBJ1-5; D may be TRBD1 (6 bases). Germline V gene data show CDR1 as LNHDA and CDR2 as SQIVND (reference sequence). The CDR3 consists of 12 residues. V lost 7 bases, J lost 2 bases, and 6 bases lay in between. CDR3 DNA: TGTGCCAGTAAGGGGGGCAATCAGCCCCAGCATTTT. The encoded protein is CASKGGNQPQHF.

The chain links TRBV11-2 to TRBJ2-7; D is perhaps TRBD2 (6 bases). Per germline, CDR1 SGHAT and CDR2 FQNNGV. CDR3 length: 14 amino acids. The CDR3 is CASSYPGLSHEQYV. CDR3 DNA sequence: TGTGCCAGCAGCTATCCGGGACTCTCCCACGAGCAGTACGTC.

This chain joins TRBV6-1 and TRBJ2-7; 10 nucleotides align to TRBD2. Germline trimming cut 4 bases from V and 2 bases from J; bases unmatched to any gene: 8. The CDR3 covers 16 residues. CDR1 is MNHNS, CDR2 SASEGT, per germline. The CDR3 nucleotides are TGTGCCAGCAGTGCTTACCAGCGGGAGGGGGCCTACGAGCAGTACGTC. This gives the protein CASSAYQREGAYEQYV.